What follows are 13 T cell receptor beta chains derived from one specimen sequenced in a study of OX40 agonist ivuxolimab in advanced cancers. The library was produced with the immunoSEQ multiplex PCR assay. TCRdb stores this immuneACCESS table with in-frame sequences only. Part of the clones is absent; in the studies checked, under half of the shortfall reflects unresolved V genes, and no reason is known for the rest. Present in this sample are tens of thousands of clones, around nine tenths of which were seen just once. The ten largest account for under 0.4% of the sample. This sample comprised CD4+ or CD8+ T cells sorted from blood, obtained in a trial of the OX40 agonist ivuxolimab. The receptors originated from an adult with an advanced solid tumor such as melanoma, head and neck, liver or kidney cancer.

J is TRBJ2-4 and V is TRBV6-1; TRBD1 or TRBD2 may be the D gene (6 bases each). Germline lookup yields CDR1 MNHNS and CDR2 SASEGT. V lost 1 base to trimming and J lost 8 bases, with 12 bases between them. The CDR3 covers 14 residues. The CDR3 coding sequence is TGTGCCAGCAGTGAAGTTGGAGGGGGAGACATTCAGTACTTC. Translated: CASSEVGGGDIQYF.

The sample holds a few counts of this clone. J is TRBJ2-1 and V is TRBV5-1; TRBD1 agrees at 10 bases. V was clipped by 1 base and J by 5 bases; unmatched bases: 15. CDR1 is SGHRS and CDR2 is YFSETQ in the germline V gene. The CDR3 length is 19 residues. CDR3 protein: CASSLKGSVGGTGDNEQFF. The CDR3 DNA sequence: TGCGCCAGCAGCTTGAAGGGATCCGTAGGTGGGACAGGGGACAATGAGCAGTTCTTC.

This chain uses TRBV11-3 with TRBJ2-5; D possibly corresponds to TRBD1 (6 bases). CDR3 length: 13 residues. Trimming shortened V by 1 base and J by 3 bases, and 6 bases separated the two germline ends. Germline V gene data show CDR1 as SGHNT and CDR2 as YENEEA. CDR3 region: CASSLGTEETQYF. The CDR3 DNA is TGTGCCAGCAGCTTAGGGACAGAAGAGACCCAGTACTTC.

The chain carries TRBV18 and TRBJ2-7; no definite D call. Trimming took 3 bases from V and 1 from J, leaving 4 bases between them. The CDR3 covers 12 residues. Germline CDR1 and CDR2: KGHSH and LQKENI. CDR3 in DNA: TGTGCCAGCTCACCGGGGTCCTACGAGCAGTACTTC. Protein product: CASSPGSYEQYF.

The chain uses TRBV15 and TRBJ1-1; D is perhaps TRBD1 (6 bases). Per the germline V gene, CDR1 is LNHNV and CDR2 is YYDKDF (reference sequence). V was clipped by 0 bases and J by 7 bases, with 18 bases between them. The CDR3 runs to 16 residues. CDR3 DNA sequence: TGTGCCACCAGCAGAGATGGGGCCGGGGGGCTGGGTGAAGCTTTCTTT. It translates to CATSRDGAGGLGEAFF.

CDR3 loop: CAWSALPSGGKREQYF. The DNA of the CDR3 is TGTGCCTGGAGTGCACTCCCTAGCGGGGGAAAGCGCGAGCAGTACTTC. This rearrangement joins TRBV30 to TRBJ2-7; the match to TRBD2 covers 10 bases. The V segment lost 1 base and the J segment 6 bases; nucleotides outside the gene matches: 12. The germline V gene encodes CDR1 GTSNPN and CDR2 SVGIG (reference sequence). The CDR3 totals 16 residues.

This clone was detected only a few times. DNA for the CDR3: TGCGCCAGCAGCCCGGGCGGACGACTAACAACGAACACCGGGGAGCTGTTTTTT. Encoded protein: CASSPGGRLTTNTGELFF. This chain links TRBV5-1 with TRBJ2-2; tentatively, D is TRBD2 (5 bases). Germline CDR1 and CDR2: SGHRS and YFSETQ. This CDR3 region has 18 residues. V was shortened by 4 bases and J by 0 bases, with 19 bases between the two germline ends.

The rearrangement uses TRBV11-2 and TRBJ1-3; the D is unclear. The CDR3 sequence is 15 residues long. Deletions cut 2 bases from V and 1 base from J, with 9 bases between. Germline values: CDR1 SGHAT, CDR2 FQNNGV. CDR3 sequence reads: CASSLLGSSGNTIYF. In DNA form, the CDR3 reads TGTGCCAGCAGCTTATTGGGTTCTTCTGGAAACACCATATATTTT. The full variable domain, rest sourced from reference TRBV11-2 and TRBJ1-3, is EAGVAQSPRYKIIEKRQSVAFWCNPISGHATLYWYQQILGQGPKLLIQFQNNGVVDDSQLPKDRFSAERLKGVDSTLKIQPAKLEDSAVYLCASSLLGSSGNTIYFGEGSWLTVV.

The chain is built from TRBV18 and TRBJ1-1; D is ambiguous. Germline V gene data show CDR1 as KGHSH and CDR2 as LQKENI. The germline V and J ends were trimmed by 11 bases and 1 base, with 11 bases remaining between them. This CDR3 has 12 residues. The CDR3, as DNA: TGTGCCGGATCCACACAGAACACTGAAGCTTTCTTT. This sequence encodes CAGSTQNTEAFF.

V gene TRBV6-1 combines with J gene TRBJ2-2; TRBD1 matches 8 bases. V lost 6 bases to trimming and J lost 4 bases; unmatched junction nucleotides: 7. Per the germline V gene, CDR1 is MNHNS and CDR2 is SASEGT. CDR3 size: 15 residues. CDR3 nucleotide sequence: TGTGCCAGCAGCCTGACAGGGGCCGGCACCGGGGAGCTGTTTTTT. It specifies CASSLTGAGTGELFF.

The chain carries TRBV5-1 and TRBJ2-3; D not certain. The CDR3 spans 14 residues. The germline V gene has CDR1 SGHRS and CDR2 YFSETQ. Trimming pared 0 bases from V and 6 bases from J, leaving 11 bases between. CDR3 DNA: TGCGCCAGCAGCTTGGAAATCGAGATGGATACGCAGTATTTT. Translation gives CASSLEIEMDTQYF.

This chain links TRBV5-1 with TRBJ2-3; TRBD2 matches at 12 bases. Germline V gene lookup returns CDR1 SGHRS and CDR2 YFSETQ. CDR3 length: 18 residues. J was trimmed by 6 bases and V by 4 bases; bases with no gene match: 15. CDR3 DNA: TGCGCCAGCAGCCTCTCCCTGACTAGCGGGGGCCCCGAGGATACGCAGTATTTT. Protein: CASSLSLTSGGPEDTQYF.

The V call is TRBV7-3, the J call TRBJ2-1, with D perhaps given as TRBD1 or TRBD2 (7 bases each). The germline gives CDR1 SGHTA, CDR2 FQGTGA. CDR3 length equals 15 residues. V was cut by 5 bases and J by 1 base, with 12 bases left in between. CDR3 region: CASSPQGGSYNEQFF. In nucleotides, the CDR3 is TGTGCCAGCAGCCCCCAGGGGGGGTCCTACAATGAGCAGTTCTTC.